A selection of T cell receptor beta chains follows, all from one sample in a study of response to subunit inactivated influenza vaccine. MiXCR, run by TCRdb on the RT-PCR reads, gives a single entry per CDR3 protein. The table lists 530,000 or so distinct CDR3 sequences, about 14% of them singletons. The source material was PBMCs from blood, sampled about 11 days after vaccination. These receptors were taken from a man aged 50-60 years who received an inactivated influenza vaccine. Each CDR3 is given without its conserved first and last residue. Each record gives: V gene, J gene, CDR3 protein.

>TRBV15|TRBJ2-7
ATKGGRASYEQY
>TRBV3-1|TRBJ2-1
ASSQAGTGGWNEQF
>TRBV7-9|TRBJ2-7
ASIRPGQGAHEQY
>TRBV27|TRBJ2-1
ASSAFIAGEQF
>TRBV15|TRBJ2-3
ATSRGVGGRTDTQY
>TRBV7-2|TRBJ1-5
ASSQTGVGNQPQH
>TRBV19|TRBJ2-1
ASTFSGSSYNEQF
>TRBV5-1|TRBJ2-1
ASSSWTGYNEQF
>TRBV6-2/TRBV6-3|TRBJ1-5
ASSYPHPEPQH
>TRBV7-2|TRBJ2-3
ASSQTSGRDTDTQY
>TRBV12-3/TRBV12-4|TRBJ2-2
AIQTGAYTGELF
>TRBV27|TRBJ2-5
ASRRETQY
>TRBV28|TRBJ2-1
ASSLSGLAGTGEQF
>TRBV29-1|TRBJ2-7
SVATPGQGLEQY
>TRBV7-8|TRBJ1-6
ASSSKEAGSNSPLH
>TRBV20-1|TRBJ2-1
SALTSGSSSYNEQF
>TRBV6-5|TRBJ1-3
ASSFSDRGPRNTIY
>TRBV28|TRBJ1-2
ASSSILNYGYT
>TRBV7-2|TRBJ1-1
ASSLKTVSLGAEAF
>TRBV7-8|TRBJ2-1
ASSLGGGRHEQF
>TRBV28|TRBJ1-1
ASSPDRENTEAF
>TRBV11-2|TRBJ2-3
ASSQRRWTGTTDTQY
>TRBV5-1|TRBJ2-3
ASSLPRDRHTDTQY
>TRBV29-1|TRBJ2-3
SVEGGSDTDTQY
>TRBV7-6|TRBJ2-3
ASSLGVASSTDTQY
>TRBV6-4|TRBJ2-3
ASSARSSGTTDTQY
>TRBV6-1|TRBJ1-1
ALKGGQRNTEAF
>TRBV10-2|TRBJ1-1
ASSAVNTEAF
>TRBV6-1|TRBJ1-4
ASSASRGQTEKLF
>TRBV19|TRBJ1-5
ASSIVGSQPQH
>TRBV11-2|TRBJ2-5
ASSRGNRETQY
>TRBV11-3|TRBJ2-1
ASSLVRAGVEANEQF
>TRBV2|TRBJ1-4
ASSVDRGRNEKLF
>TRBV29-1|TRBJ1-2
SVESPGNYGYT
>TRBV12-5|TRBJ2-3
ASGFGKRADTQY
>TRBV27|TRBJ2-1
ASSLGPGGPYNEQF
>TRBV6-2/TRBV6-3|TRBJ2-3
ASSGPSAGTTDTQY
>TRBV6-2/TRBV6-3|TRBJ2-5
ASRETGKETQY
>TRBV12-3/TRBV12-4|TRBJ2-1
ASTLNSGAYNEQF
>TRBV5-1|TRBJ2-4
ASSSSSGKNIQY
>TRBV12-3/TRBV12-4|TRBJ1-5
ASNGQGNQPQH
>TRBV29-1|TRBJ2-1
SVGHSGAGYSNEQF